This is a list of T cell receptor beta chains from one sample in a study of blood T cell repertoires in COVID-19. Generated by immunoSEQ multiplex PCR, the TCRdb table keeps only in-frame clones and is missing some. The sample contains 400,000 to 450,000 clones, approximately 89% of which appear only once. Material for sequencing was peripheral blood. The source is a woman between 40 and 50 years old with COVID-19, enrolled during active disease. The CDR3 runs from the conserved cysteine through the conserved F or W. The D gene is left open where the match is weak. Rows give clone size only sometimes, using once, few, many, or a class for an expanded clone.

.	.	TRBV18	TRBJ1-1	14	TGTGCCAGCTCACCACCCGACAGGAACACTGAAGCTTTCTTT	CASSPPDRNTEAFF
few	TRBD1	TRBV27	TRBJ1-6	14	TGTGCCAGCAGTTTAGACAGGGGAGGTTCACCCCTCCACTTT	CASSLDRGGSPLHF
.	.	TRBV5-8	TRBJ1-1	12	TGTGCCAGCAGCTTGGTCCCAGGGGAAGCTTTCTTT	CASSLVPGEAFF
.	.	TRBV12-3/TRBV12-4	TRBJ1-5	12	TGTGCCAGCACCTATTCCCATCAGCCCCAGCATTTT	CASTYSHQPQHF
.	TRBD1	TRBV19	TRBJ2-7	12	TGTGCCAGCGAGACAGGGGGCGGGCGGCAGTACTTC	CASETGGGRQYF
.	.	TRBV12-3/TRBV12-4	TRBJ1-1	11	TGTGCCAGCACCTCCCCCGCTGAAGCTTTCTTT	CASTSPAEAFF
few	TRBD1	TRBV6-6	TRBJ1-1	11	TGTGCCAGCAGTCCAGGACAGGAGGCTTTCTTT	CASSPGQEAFF
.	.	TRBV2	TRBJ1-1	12	TGTGCCAGCAGTGTTGGTCTTGGGCTGGCTTTCTTT	CASSVGLGLAFF
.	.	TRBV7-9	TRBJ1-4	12	TGTGCCAGCACCCCCGGACAGAACCAACTGTTTTTT	CASTPGQNQLFF
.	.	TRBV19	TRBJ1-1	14	TGTGCCAGTAGTCCTCGGATAGGGGACACTGAAGCTTTCTTT	CASSPRIGDTEAFF
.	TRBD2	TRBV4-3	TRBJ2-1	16	TGCGCCAGCAGCCAAGATCCTACTAGCGGGAGGAGTGAGCAGTTCTTC	CASSQDPTSGRSEQFF
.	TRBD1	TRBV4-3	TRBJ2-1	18	TGCGCCAGCAGCCAGCTAGGGGGACAGAGGAGCTCCTACAATGAGCAGTTCTTC	CASSQLGGQRSSYNEQFF
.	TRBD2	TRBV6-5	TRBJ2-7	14	TGTGCCAGCAGCCACCCGGGGGGTAGGTACGAGCAGTACTTC	CASSHPGGRYEQYF
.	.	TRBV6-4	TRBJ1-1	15	TGTGCCAGCAGTGTAGAAGGGGGATGGGACACTGAAGCTTTCTTT	CASSVEGGWDTEAFF
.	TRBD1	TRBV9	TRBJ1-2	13	TGTGCCAGCAGCCCCGGGACAGGGACGGGCTACACCTTC	CASSPGTGTGYTF
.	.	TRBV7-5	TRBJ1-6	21	TGTGCCAGAAGCTTAAGGGGGATTAAGGTTTTAACACTCTTCTATAATTCACCCCTCCACTTT	CARSLRGIKVLTLFYNSPLHF
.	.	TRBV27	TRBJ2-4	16	TGTGCCAGCAGTTTAAACGAGTTACTAGCCAAAAACATTCAGTACTTC	CASSLNELLAKNIQYF
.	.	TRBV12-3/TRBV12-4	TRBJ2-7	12	TGTGCCAGCAGTTTACAGGGGACCGAGCAGTACTTC	CASSLQGTEQYF
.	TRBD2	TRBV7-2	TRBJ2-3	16	TGTGCCAGCAGTCTCTCTAGCGGTCGAACCGCAGATACGCAGTATTTT	CASSLSSGRTADTQYF
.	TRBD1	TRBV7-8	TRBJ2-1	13	TGTGCCAGCAACCGACAGGGTCTAGATGAGCAGTTCTTC	CASNRQGLDEQFF
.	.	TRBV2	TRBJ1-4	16	TGTGCCAGCAGGGGGAGGGGGGATTCAACTAATGAAAAACTGTTTTTT	CASRGRGDSTNEKLFF
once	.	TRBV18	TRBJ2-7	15	TGTGCCAGCTCACCAGGTGGCCGCAGCTCCTACGAGCAGTACTTC	CASSPGGRSSYEQYF
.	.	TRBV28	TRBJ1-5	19	TGTGCCAGCAGTACACCCTCCGGGACATCCAAATATAGCAATCAGCCCCAGCATTTT	CASSTPSGTSKYSNQPQHF
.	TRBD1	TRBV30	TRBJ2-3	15	TGTGCCTGGAGTGTAAGGACAGGGTATTTGGATACGCAGTATTTT	CAWSVRTGYLDTQYF
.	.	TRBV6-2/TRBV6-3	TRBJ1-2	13	TGTGCCAGCAGCTTGGGACAAGGGGTAGGCTACACCTTC	CASSLGQGVGYTF
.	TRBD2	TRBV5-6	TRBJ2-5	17	TGTGCCAGCAGCTTTGAGGGTCGGGGGGTGTTCAGGGAGACCCAGTACTTC	CASSFEGRGVFRETQYF
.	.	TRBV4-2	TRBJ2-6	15	TGTGCCAGCAGCCAGTGGGGGCCTGGGGCCAACGTCCTGACTTTC	CASSQWGPGANVLTF
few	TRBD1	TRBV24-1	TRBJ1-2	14	TGTGCCACCAGGGACAGGGACTATAACTATGGCTACACCTTC	CATRDRDYNYGYTF
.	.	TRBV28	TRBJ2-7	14	TGTGCCAGCAGTTTAGAGCTGTTATCCTACGAGCAGTACTTC	CASSLELLSYEQYF
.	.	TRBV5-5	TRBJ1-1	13	TGTGCCAGCAGTCTTGGATCAGGGGTAGGAGCTTTCTTT	CASSLGSGVGAFF